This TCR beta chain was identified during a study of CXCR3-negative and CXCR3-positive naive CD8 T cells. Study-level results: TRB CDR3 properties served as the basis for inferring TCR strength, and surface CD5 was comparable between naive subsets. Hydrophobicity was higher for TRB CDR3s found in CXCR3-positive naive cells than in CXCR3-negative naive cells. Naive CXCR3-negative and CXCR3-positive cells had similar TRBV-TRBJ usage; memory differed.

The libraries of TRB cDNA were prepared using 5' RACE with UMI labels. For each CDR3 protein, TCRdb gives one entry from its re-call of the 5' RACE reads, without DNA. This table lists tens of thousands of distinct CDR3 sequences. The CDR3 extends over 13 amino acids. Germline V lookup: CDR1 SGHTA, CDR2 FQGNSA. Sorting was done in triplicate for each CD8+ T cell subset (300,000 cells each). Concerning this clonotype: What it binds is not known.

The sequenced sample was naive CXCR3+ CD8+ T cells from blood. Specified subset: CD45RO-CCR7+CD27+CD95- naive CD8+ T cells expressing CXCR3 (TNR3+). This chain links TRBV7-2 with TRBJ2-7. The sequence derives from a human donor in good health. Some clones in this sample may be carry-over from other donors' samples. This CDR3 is CASSQLQFYEQYF.